This entry is about one TCR beta chain. It lacks a known antigen. The sequencer was an Illumina HiSeq 2000. The TCR beta cDNA libraries were made using 5'RACE template switching, a step that added both a universal primer site and unique molecular identifiers. Synthesis of cDNA was primed from the TCR beta constant segment and was followed by two consecutive PCR amplification steps. The paper's processing steps were these. MIGEC was used to demultiplex reads and group the reads by UMI, and MiTCR was used to assemble and quantify clonotypes. To exclude erroneous sequences, only TCR cDNA sequences supported by at least two reads were retained. The tcR package was used for downstream repertoire analysis, with clonotypes matched between fractions based on CDR3 nucleotide sequence plus V segment. VDJmatch was used to annotate antigen specificity against VDJdb, with one amino acid substitution in CDR3 permitted. Reads reprocessed by TCRdb are summarized as one entry per CDR3 protein sequence, and DNA is absent. The V and J calls reflect TCRdb's pipeline rather than the authors' work. The table kept for this sample lists about 440,000 distinct CDR3 sequences. The top ten hold 7.3% of the sample.

This sample stems from a study of T cells expressing NK-cell markers (dated by TCRdb to the early 2020s). Describing the broader study: TCR beta-chain repertoires were profiled in sorted CD3+CD56+NKG2C+, CD3+CD56+NKG2C- and CD3+CD56-NKG2C+ T-cell subsets from about 8 donors. Most of the eight sequenced donors were HCMV-seropositive and one was HCMV-seronegative. Randomly selected healthy volunteers, three men and five women, were used as the eight sequenced donors. The libraries were sequenced on Illumina HiSeq 2000/2500, MiSeq or NextSeq, producing 2 x 150 bp reads. General findings and caveats noted by the study authors: Whether the expanded NKG2C-expressing T cell clones were specific for HCMV antigens was left unclear. Those dominant clonotypes were again the most abundant among CD3+CD56-NKG2C+ cells in several donors, at about 25-65%. For about 6 donors, the dominant CD3+CD56+NKG2C+ clonotypes were among the top 10 CD8+ clonotypes and accounted for roughly 1.0-8% of CD8+ T cells.

Its CDR3 holds 20 amino acids, cysteine through phenylalanine. No DNA was logged. The CDR1 and CDR2 encoded by the germline V gene are SGHAT and FQNNGV. HCMV serostatus was determined by detecting HCMV-specific IgG in serum with a commercial ELISA kit. Ficoll density gradient centrifugation was used to isolate peripheral blood mononuclear cells from blood. Rearrangement joined TRBV11-2 to TRBJ2-3; the TRBD2 assignment by TCRdb is unverifiable without DNA. The receptor's source is a woman aged 18 to 75 in good health. Sequenced: blood T cells: a sorted CD56 or NKG2C T cell subset, CD4+ or CD8+ T cells, or bulk PBMC T cells (not recorded which). The CDR3 region: CASSHRLRWGSGRFMDTQYF.